This TCR beta chain was observed in a study of cytomegalovirus exposure and HLA in healthy donors. Per the germline V gene, CDR1 is SGHRS and CDR2 is YFSETQ. Between the trimmed V and J ends, which lost 0 bases and 0 bases, there was a span of 7 bases. This CDR3 has 16 residues. These donors were members of the roughly 120-subject validation cohort, a group separate from the roughly 670-subject first cohort. Profiled with immunoSEQ multiplex PCR; TCRdb holds only in-frame clones, not every one. The sample lists around 150,000 clones, around nine tenths seen once, with around 3% in the top ten. As to this clone: The antigen is undetermined.

Study-level results: With high specificity and sensitivity, the classifier reportedly diagnosed cytomegalovirus status.

The chain joins TRBV5-1 to TRBJ2-6, with TRBD2 as a possible D gene (5 bases). Sequencing used PBMCs. The source of this sequence is a young man in good health and CMV-seronegative. Here the CDR3 reads CASSLETSSGANVLTF. The CDR3 region has the DNA TGCGCCAGCAGCTTGGAAACTAGCTCTGGGGCCAACGTCCTGACTTTC.